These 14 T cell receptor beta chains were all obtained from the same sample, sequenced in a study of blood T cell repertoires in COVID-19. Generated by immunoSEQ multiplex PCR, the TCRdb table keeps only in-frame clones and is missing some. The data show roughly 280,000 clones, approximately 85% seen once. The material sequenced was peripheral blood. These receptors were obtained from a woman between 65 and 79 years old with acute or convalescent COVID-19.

The CDR3 DNA sequence: TGTGCCAGCAGTTACCTCGCGGGGCGCTCGCAAGAGACCCAGTACTTC. The encoded protein is CASSYLAGRSQETQYF. The chain is built from TRBV6-5 and TRBJ2-5; TRBD2 is a possible D gene (6 bases). Germline CDR1 MNHEY, CDR2 SVGAGI. The CDR3 contains 16 residues. V lost 2 bases, J lost 2 bases, and 15 bases lay in between.

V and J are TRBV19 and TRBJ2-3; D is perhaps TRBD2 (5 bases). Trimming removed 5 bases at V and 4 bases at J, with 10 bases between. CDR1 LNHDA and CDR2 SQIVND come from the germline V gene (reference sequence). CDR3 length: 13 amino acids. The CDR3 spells CASSFGVPDTQYF. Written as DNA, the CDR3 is TGTGCCAGTAGTTTCGGGGTACCAGATACGCAGTATTTT.

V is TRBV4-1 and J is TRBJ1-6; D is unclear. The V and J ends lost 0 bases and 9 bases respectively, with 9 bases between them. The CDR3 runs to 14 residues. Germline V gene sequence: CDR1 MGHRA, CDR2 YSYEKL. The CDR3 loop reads CASSQEAVSSPLHF. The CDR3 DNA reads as TGCGCCAGCAGCCAAGAGGCAGTTTCTTCACCCCTCCACTTT.

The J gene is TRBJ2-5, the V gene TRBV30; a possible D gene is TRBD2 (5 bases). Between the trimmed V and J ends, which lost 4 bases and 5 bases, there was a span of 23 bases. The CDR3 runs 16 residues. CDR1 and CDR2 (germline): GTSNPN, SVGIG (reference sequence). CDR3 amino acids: CAWTDTPTGFGETQYF. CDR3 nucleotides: TGTGCCTGGACTGACACTCCAACGGGGTTTGGGGAGACCCAGTACTTC.

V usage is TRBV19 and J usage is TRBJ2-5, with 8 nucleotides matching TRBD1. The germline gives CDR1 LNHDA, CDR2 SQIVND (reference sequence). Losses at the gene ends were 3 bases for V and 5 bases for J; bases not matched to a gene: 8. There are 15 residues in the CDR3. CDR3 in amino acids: CASSIGQGAEETQYF. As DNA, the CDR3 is TGTGCCAGTAGTATCGGGCAGGGGGCGGAGGAGACCCAGTACTTC.

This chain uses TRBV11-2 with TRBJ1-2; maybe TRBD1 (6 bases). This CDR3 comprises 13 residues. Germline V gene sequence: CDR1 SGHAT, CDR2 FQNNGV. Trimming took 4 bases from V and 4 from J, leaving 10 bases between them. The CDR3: CASSSRGFYGYTF. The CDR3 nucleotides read TGTGCCAGCAGCTCCAGGGGATTCTATGGCTACACCTTC.

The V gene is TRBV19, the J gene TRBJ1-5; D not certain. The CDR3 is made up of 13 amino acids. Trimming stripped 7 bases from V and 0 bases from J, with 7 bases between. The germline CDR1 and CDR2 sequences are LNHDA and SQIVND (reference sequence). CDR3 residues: CASNPSSNQPQHF. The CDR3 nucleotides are TGTGCCAGTAACCCCAGTAGCAATCAGCCCCAGCATTTT. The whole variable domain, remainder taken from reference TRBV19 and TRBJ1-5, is DGGITQSPKYLFRKEGQNVTLSCEQNLNHDAMYWYRQDPGQGLRLIYYSQIVNDFQKGDIAEGYSVSREKKESFPLTVTSAQKNPTAFYLCASNPSSNQPQHFGDGTRLSIL.

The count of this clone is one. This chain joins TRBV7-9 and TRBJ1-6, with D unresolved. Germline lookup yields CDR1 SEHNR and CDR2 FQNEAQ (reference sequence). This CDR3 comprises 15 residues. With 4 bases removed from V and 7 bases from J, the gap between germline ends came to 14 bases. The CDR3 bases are TGTGCCAGCAGCTCCCGCGGGCAGCTAAATTCACCCCTCCACTTT. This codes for CASSSRGQLNSPLHF.

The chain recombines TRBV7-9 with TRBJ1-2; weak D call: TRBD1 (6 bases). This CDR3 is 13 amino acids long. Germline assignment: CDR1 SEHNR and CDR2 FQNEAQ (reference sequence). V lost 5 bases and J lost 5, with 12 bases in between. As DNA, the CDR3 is TGTGCCAGCAGCCCCCTGGGGGCTTATGGCTACACCTTC. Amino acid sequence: CASSPLGAYGYTF.

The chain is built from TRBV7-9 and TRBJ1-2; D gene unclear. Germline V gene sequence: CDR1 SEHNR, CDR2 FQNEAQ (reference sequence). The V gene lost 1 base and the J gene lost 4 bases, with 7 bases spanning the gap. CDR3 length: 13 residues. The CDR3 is CASSLDLFYGYTF. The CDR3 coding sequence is TGTGCCAGCAGCTTAGACTTATTCTATGGCTACACCTTC.

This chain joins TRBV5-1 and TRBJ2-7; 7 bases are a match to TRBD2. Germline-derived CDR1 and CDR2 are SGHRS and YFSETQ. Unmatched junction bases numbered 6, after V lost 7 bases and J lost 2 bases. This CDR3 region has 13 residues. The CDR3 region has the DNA TGCGCCAGCGGGACTAATGGGGCCTACGAGCAGTACTTC. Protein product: CASGTNGAYEQYF.

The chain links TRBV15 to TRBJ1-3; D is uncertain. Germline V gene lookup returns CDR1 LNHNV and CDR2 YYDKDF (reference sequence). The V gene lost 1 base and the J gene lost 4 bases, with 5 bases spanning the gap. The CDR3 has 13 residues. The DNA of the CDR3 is TGTGCCACCAGCAGAGGAGGGGGAAACACCATATATTTT. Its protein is CATSRGGGNTIYF.

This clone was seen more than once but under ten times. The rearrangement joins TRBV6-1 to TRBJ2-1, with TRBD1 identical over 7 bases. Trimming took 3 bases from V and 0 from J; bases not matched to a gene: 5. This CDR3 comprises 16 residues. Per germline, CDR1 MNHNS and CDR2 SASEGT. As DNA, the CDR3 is TGTGCCAGCAGTGAGCCGGGACAGAGCTCCTACAATGAGCAGTTCTTC. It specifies CASSEPGQSSYNEQFF.

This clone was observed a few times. Here the CDR3 reads CASSLEREAFF. The CDR3 DNA follows: TGTGCCAGCAGCTTAGAACGTGAAGCTTTCTTT. This chain links TRBV4-2 with TRBJ1-1, with unresolved D. The germline V gene has CDR1 LGHNA and CDR2 YNFKEQ. There are 11 residues in the CDR3. V was clipped by 5 bases and J by 7 bases, with 8 bases between them.